One and the same sample provided the 9 T cell receptor beta chains below, sequenced in a study of T cells in Graves' hyperthyroidism and ophthalmopathy. Researchers amplified the TCR beta CDR3 regions from RNA transcripts. HTBI primers were employed in a first-round RT-PCR of the TCR CDR3. Each CDR3 protein gets one entry after TCRdb re-called the multiplex PCR reads with MiXCR. Of 600,000 to 750,000 distinct CDR3 sequences in the sample, roughly 17% were seen once. Sequenced: blood. The receptors here all came from a man between 45 and 60 years old with Graves' hyperthyroidism.

This clonotype was observed at least ten times. Written as DNA, the CDR3 is TGTGCCAGCAGAGAGGGGGACACCGGGGAGCTGTTTTTT. Protein product: CASREGDTGELFF. The chain recombines TRBV2 with TRBJ2-2; D is perhaps TRBD1 (6 bases). Germline V gene lookup returns CDR1 SNHLY and CDR2 FYNNEI. The CDR3 loop spans 13 amino acids. V lost 6 bases and J 3 bases, leaving 8 bases between the germline ends.

This chain joins TRBV5-4 and TRBJ1-2, with 8 bases matching TRBD1. V lost 4 bases, J lost 0 bases, and 8 bases stayed unmatched. The length of the CDR3 is 16 residues. From germline, CDR1 is SGHNT and CDR2 YYREEE (reference sequence). The CDR3 sequence is CASSPPDRAPNYGYTF. Written as DNA, the CDR3 is TGTGCCAGCAGCCCCCCGGACAGGGCCCCTAACTATGGCTACACCTTC.

The J gene is TRBJ2-7, the V gene TRBV3-1, with D perhaps TRBD1 or TRBD2 (5 bases each). V lost 4 bases and J lost 3, with 16 bases in between. The CDR3 is 15 residues long. Looked up from germline, CDR1 is LGHDT and CDR2 is YNNKEL (reference sequence). The CDR3 region is CASSLRDEGLYEQYF. CDR3 DNA: TGTGCCAGCAGCCTCAGGGACGAGGGTCTCTACGAGCAGTACTTC.

This clonotype has just one count. J is TRBJ1-2 and V is TRBV4-3; TRBD1 agrees at 9 bases. This CDR3 comprises 15 residues. Germline assignment: CDR1 LGHNA and CDR2 YSLEER. V lost 0 bases, J lost 7 bases, and 6 bases stayed unmatched. CDR3 bases: TGCGCCAGCAGCCAAGACCGGACAGGGGCTCGTGGCTACACCTTC. It yields the protein CASSQDRTGARGYTF.

This clonotype has only a few counts. This chain links TRBV28 with TRBJ1-1; D not resolved. The CDR3 runs 15 residues. The germline V and J ends were trimmed by 1 base and 1 base, with 10 bases remaining between them. CDR1 and CDR2 from the germline V gene are MDHEN and SYDVKM. The CDR3 region is CASSLFRLRNTEAFF. The DNA of the CDR3 is TGTGCCAGCAGTTTATTCCGACTAAGGAACACTGAAGCTTTCTTT. The full variable domain, with the rest looked up from reference TRBV28 and TRBJ1-1, is DVKVTQSSRYLVKRTGEKVFLECVQDMDHENMFWYRQDPGLGLRLIYFSYDVKMKEKGDIPEGYSVSREKKERFSLILESASTNQTSMYLCASSLFRLRNTEAFFGQGTRLTVV.

In its sample, this clonotype was seen many times. The chain has TRBV24-1 and TRBJ2-7; D could derive from TRBD1 or TRBD2 (5 bases each). The germline gives CDR1 KGHDR, CDR2 SFDVKD. The V gene lost 1 base and the J gene lost 6 bases, with 15 bases spanning the gap. The CDR3 runs to 15 residues. The CDR3 loop reads CATSDFGGTPAEQYF. In DNA form, the CDR3 reads TGTGCCACCAGTGATTTTGGGGGAACCCCGGCCGAGCAGTACTTC.

This clonotype was observed at least ten times. This chain links TRBV28 with TRBJ1-5; D might be TRBD1 (5 bases). The CDR3 totals 15 residues. CDR1 is MDHEN and CDR2 is SYDVKM in the germline V gene. Trimming removed 6 bases from V and 4 bases from J, with 16 bases in between. CDR3 protein: CASSGGVEGNQPQHF. The DNA for the CDR3 is TGTGCCAGCAGCGGAGGGGTGGAGGGAAATCAGCCCCAGCATTTT.

This clonotype was seen at least ten times. This chain connects TRBV27 to TRBJ1-5; D may be TRBD1 (5 bases). Germline V lookup: CDR1 MNHEY, CDR2 SMNVEV (reference sequence). The CDR3 has 14 amino acids. The germline V and J ends were trimmed by 1 base and 5 bases, with 9 bases remaining between them. The CDR3 is CASSLLWGDQPQHF. The CDR3 DNA sequence: TGTGCCAGCAGTTTATTGTGGGGGGATCAGCCCCAGCATTTT.

The rearrangement uses TRBV9 and TRBJ2-1; TRBD2 agrees at 13 bases. V was clipped by 3 bases and J by 5 bases; unmatched bases: 5. Germline CDR1 is SGDLS and CDR2 is YYNGEE. CDR3 length: 16 amino acids. The CDR3 is CASSGGLAGENNEQFF. The CDR3 DNA is TGTGCCAGCAGCGGCGGACTAGCGGGAGAAAACAATGAGCAGTTCTTC.